Many counts were recorded for the clone carrying this TCR beta chain. As yet, its antigen is unknown. The germline V gene encodes CDR1 MNHEY and CDR2 SVGEGT. The CDR3 totals 14 residues. V was pared by 0 bases and J by 4 bases, with 8 bases between. The time point here: newly diagnosed GD, antithyroid drugs for less than 3 months. There was RNA extracted from PBMCs, and the TCR library was made from it. For TCR beta, libraries came from iRepertoire HTBI primers and Arm-PCR of CDR3 regions. MiXCR, applied by TCRdb to the multiplex PCR reads, yields one record per CDR3 protein. Of a few hundred thousand distinct CDR3 sequences listed, approximately 16% are singletons. This sample was taken from a study of regulatory T cells in long-lasting Graves disease. Study-wide results and caveats: Peripheral blood, not thyroid tissue, was the sole material studied. There were preferences for TRBV28, TRBJ1-2 and TRBJ2-5 in persistent disease.

This sample also appeared in a second study, on T cells in Graves' hyperthyroidism and ophthalmopathy. That work adds: Within blood appeared most thyroid clonotypes that had expanded above 0.001.

Sequenced here: peripheral blood mononuclear cells (PBMCs), sampled at new diagnosis, from a patient treated with antithyroid drugs. The V gene is TRBV6-2 or TRBV6-3, the J gene TRBJ2-3; D may be TRBD1 (5 bases). The sequence derives from a middle-aged man with Graves disease. CDR3: CASSYSTRADTQYF. CDR3 bases: TGTGCCAGCAGTTACTCGACCAGGGCAGATACGCAGTATTTT.